The clone carrying this TCR beta chain was observed a single time. Its antigen remains unidentified. Researchers partitioned CD4+ cells into CD45RA+ naive and CD45RA-negative memory subsets. The sample is drawn from a study of shared clonotypes between healthy human individuals. The overall study: The donor pool was made up of two women and a few men aged 18 to 49. Study-level points and caveats: Sample collection involved blood only; tissue repertoires are likely different. Rarefaction revealed incomplete sorted-subset sequencing despite large depth.

Clones were read by immunoSEQ multiplex PCR, and TCRdb kept only the in-frame ones, dropping some. This table has roughly 2.6 million clones, approximately 90% appearing once. Germline V gene sequence: CDR1 MNHEY, CDR2 SVGAGI. The CDR3 is made up of 15 amino acids. Losses at the gene ends were 7 bases for V and 3 bases for J; bases not matched to a gene: 7. The chain links TRBV6-5 to TRBJ2-1, with TRBD1 matching over 9 bases. Sequencing used naive CD4+ T cells sorted from blood. The subset denotes: CD45RA+ positively selected. This receptor was identified in a man younger than 30 in good health. The CDR3 is CASTPGQGHYNEQFF. CDR3 DNA: TGTGCCAGCACACCGGGACAGGGACACTACAATGAGCAGTTCTTC.